This is a list of T cell receptor beta chains from one sample in a study of T-cell memory formation after mild COVID-19. TCRdb reprocessed the 5' RACE reads via MiXCR and lists one record per CDR3 protein. The data contain 470,000 or so distinct CDR3 sequences, around 27% of them singletons. Sequenced material: PBMCs or a T cell subset sorted from them (not recorded which). Receptors originate from an adult woman who had mild COVID-19 (a few samples of this study predate the infection). Cell type and time point are not known. CDR3s include the opening cysteine and the closing phenylalanine or tryptophan. A D gene is named only where the DNA matches it firmly. Some rows mark clone size as missing; the rest say once, few, many or name a class of expanded clone.

TRBJ2-1,-,TRBV7-2,-,TGTGCCAGCAGCTCCGGACGGAATGAGCAGTTCTTC,CASSSGRNEQFF
TRBJ2-5,few,TRBV12-3/TRBV12-4,-,TGTGCCAGCAGCCGGGCGTCTGGGGAGACCCAGTACTTC,CASSRASGETQYF
TRBJ1-4,few,TRBV12-3/TRBV12-4,-,TGTGCCAGCACGAAAGGGGGGGTGACTAATGAAAAACTGTTTTTT,CASTKGGVTNEKLFF
TRBJ1-1,-,TRBV18,-,TGTGCCAGCTCACTCCAGGGACGGATGAACACTGAAGCTTTCTTT,CASSLQGRMNTEAFF
TRBJ2-7,-,TRBV10-3,-,TGTGCCATCAGTGGAGGGGGAGGCGAGCAGTACTTC,CAISGGGGEQYF
TRBJ2-5,few,TRBV4-1,TRBD2,TGCGCCAGCAGCCCCGGGACTAGCGGGGGGGCTTTTGTGGAGACCCAGTACTTC,CASSPGTSGGAFVETQYF
TRBJ2-5,-,TRBV24-1,-,TGTGCCACCAGTGATCCGGAAACCCCCGAGGAGACCCAGTACTTC,CATSDPETPEETQYF
TRBJ1-1,-,TRBV3-1,-,TGTGCCAGCAGCCGACGTCCAGGGCCTGAAGCTTTCTTT,CASSRRPGPEAFF
TRBJ1-1,-,TRBV7-2,-,TGTGCCAGCAGCTCCCTGGGCGGTCGAATGAACACTGAAGCTTTCTTT,CASSSLGGRMNTEAFF
TRBJ2-7,-,TRBV20-1,-,TGCAGTGCGAAAACCCCCCCCTACGAGCAGTACTTC,CSAKTPPYEQYF
TRBJ2-5,-,TRBV24-1,-,TGTGCCACCAGTGACGACGGTACCTTAGAGACCCAGTACTTC,CATSDDGTLETQYF
TRBJ2-7,many,TRBV5-1,-,TGCGCCAGCAGCTTCCGGGACGGTTCCTACGAGCAGTACTTC,CASSFRDGSYEQYF
TRBJ2-1,-,TRBV24-1,-,TGTGCCACCAGTGTCACAGGGAGGTACAATGAGCAGTTCTTC,CATSVTGRYNEQFF
TRBJ2-1,few,TRBV12-3/TRBV12-4,TRBD2,TGTGCCAGCAGCCACCCGGGACTAGCGGACAATGAGCAGTTCTTC,CASSHPGLADNEQFF
TRBJ2-1,few,TRBV12-3/TRBV12-4,-,TGTGCCAGCAGTTTATCCCCCCCTCTCAATGAGCAGTTCTTC,CASSLSPPLNEQFF
TRBJ2-7,few,TRBV15,TRBD2,TGTGCCACCAGCAGACCCGGACTAGCGGGACGTTACGAGCAGTACTTC,CATSRPGLAGRYEQYF
TRBJ2-7,few,TRBV10-3,TRBD2,TGTGCCATCAGTGACCCCGGGACTAGCGGCTACGAGCAGTACTTC,CAISDPGTSGYEQYF
TRBJ1-5,few,TRBV4-1,TRBD1,TGCGCCAGCAGCCAAGACTTGCAGGGGGACTATAGCAATCAGCCCCAGCATTTT,CASSQDLQGDYSNQPQHF
TRBJ2-2,few,TRBV20-1,TRBD2,TGCGGACTTCTAGCGGGGGCCGGGGAGCTGTTTTTT,CGLLAGAGELFF
TRBJ2-1,-,TRBV12-3/TRBV12-4,-,TGTGCCAGCAGTTTAATTGTCCGCGGCGGAAATGAGCAGTTCTTC,CASSLIVRGGNEQFF
TRBJ1-1,-,TRBV19,-,TGTGCCAGTAGTACCCGGACGGCGAACACTGAAGCTTTCTTT,CASSTRTANTEAFF
TRBJ2-5,few,TRBV7-9,TRBD2,TGTGCCAGCAGCTTAGAGGGACTAGCGGTACAAGAGACCCAGTACTTC,CASSLEGLAVQETQYF
TRBJ1-2,-,TRBV7-9,-,TGTGCCAGCTACTCCCGTGGGGGGGACGGTGGCTACACCTTC,CASYSRGGDGGYTF
TRBJ2-1,-,TRBV11-3,TRBD2,TGTGCCAGCATGGGACTAGCCGAGAATGAGCAGTTCTTC,CASMGLAENEQFF
TRBJ1-1,-,TRBV12-3/TRBV12-4,-,TGTGCCAGCACCCAACTTTTAGGGGGAACTGAAGCTTTCTTT,CASTQLLGGTEAFF
TRBJ2-1,-,TRBV7-9,TRBD2,TGTGCCAGCAGCATAGGGACTAGCGGGGCGTGGTTGAATGAGCAGTTCTTC,CASSIGTSGAWLNEQFF
TRBJ2-1,-,TRBV20-1,-,TGCAGTGCTAGTTCTGCGGGTGCCCTTGGGAATGAGCAGTTCTTC,CSASSAGALGNEQFF
TRBJ2-7,-,TRBV3-1,-,TGTGCCAGCAGCCAAGAGGCGACATACGCCTACGAGCAGTACTTC,CASSQEATYAYEQYF
TRBJ2-2,few,TRBV29-1,-,TGCAGCGGCCGGGGTCTTACCGGGGAGCTGTTTTTT,CSGRGLTGELFF
TRBJ2-2,-,TRBV6-6,-,TGTGCCAGCAGTTCGGGCACTCGCGCCGGGGAGCTGTTTTTT,CASSSGTRAGELFF
TRBJ2-1,few,TRBV5-1,-,TGCGCCAGCAGCTTGTGGCAGGCCTACAATGAGCAGTTCTTC,CASSLWQAYNEQFF
TRBJ2-2,-,TRBV7-6,-,TGTGCCGGGAAACAGGGATCTGAGCCGAGCACCGGGGAGCTGTTTTTT,CAGKQGSEPSTGELFF
TRBJ2-1,few,TRBV24-1,-,TGTGCCACCAGTGAACACAATGAGCAGTTCTTC,CATSEHNEQFF
TRBJ2-1,once,TRBV20-1,TRBD2,TGCAGTGCTGGTTCCGGGACTAGCGGTAGCAATGAGCAGTTCTTC,CSAGSGTSGSNEQFF